Each of the 4 T cell receptor beta chains below was sequenced from the same sample in a study of control samples from healthy donors and cancer patients. The table came from immunoSEQ multiplex PCR; TCRdb's copy has only in-frame clones and leaves some out. The data contain about 80,000 clones, about 90% of them singletons. Sample: blood. The receptors were gathered from a man aged 45-65 years in good health.

The CDR3 loop is CASSGAVYSGANVLTF. CDR3 in DNA: TGTGCCAGCAGTGGGGCCGTATACTCTGGGGCCAACGTCCTGACTTTC. The gene calls are TRBV27 and TRBJ2-6; perhaps TRBD1 as D (5 bases). V gave up 5 bases and J gave up 0 bases, with 11 bases separating them. The CDR3 totals 16 residues. The germline V gene has CDR1 MNHEY and CDR2 SMNVEV (reference sequence).

The chain links TRBV7-2 to TRBJ2-2, with 7 bases aligning to TRBD1. This CDR3 region has 16 residues. CDR1 is SGHTA, CDR2 FQGNSA, per germline. The junction had 11 bases not matched to a gene; V was cut back by 5 bases and J by 5 bases. The CDR3 nucleotides are TGTGCCAGCAGCCCCCAACAGGGGTTGATAACCGGGGAGCTGTTTTTT. This codes for CASSPQQGLITGELFF.

The chain recombines TRBV4-2 with TRBJ1-4, with a weak D call TRBD1 (6 bases). The germline V gene has CDR1 LGHNA and CDR2 YNFKEQ. V was shortened by 0 bases and J by 5 bases, with 13 bases between the two germline ends. The CDR3 runs to 16 residues. The CDR3 sequence: CASSQDLGAKNEKLFF. CDR3 nucleotides: TGTGCCAGCAGCCAAGATCTGGGGGCTAAAAATGAAAAACTGTTTTTT.

The chain recombines TRBV2 with TRBJ1-2; the match to TRBD1 covers 7 bases. The germline V gene encodes CDR1 SNHLY and CDR2 FYNNEI. V was clipped by 8 bases and J by 0 bases; unmatched bases: 15. The CDR3 consists of 17 residues. The CDR3 loop is CASRDSYNLPPNYGYTF. The CDR3 DNA is TGTGCCAGCCGGGACAGCTATAACCTCCCGCCTAACTATGGCTACACCTTC.